This T cell receptor (beta chain) was obtained from a study of PD-L1 blockade in urothelial cancer. Study as a whole: Each participant's history included 0 to 3 prior chemotherapy regimens. Blood gave a median 141,255 T cells. Overall study findings and caveats: Prediction of better survival came from below-median pretreatment blood TCR clonality.

Clones were read by immunoSEQ multiplex PCR, and TCRdb kept only the in-frame ones, dropping some. The profile covers tens of thousands of clones, with roughly 87% appearing a single time and 3.5% to 4% taken by the ten largest. The CDR3 is made up of 15 amino acids, end residues included. Germline V gene data show CDR1 as SNHLY and CDR2 as FYNNEI. On this clone: Its antigen is not known. The DNA is omitted, as the CDR3 cannot be located on it reliably, and the CDR3 follows TCRdb's listing.

The source is a man between 65 and 85 years old with urothelial cancer. Sequencing was performed on PBMCs, taken around atezolizumab (anti-PD-L1) treatment. V gene TRBV2 combines with J gene TRBJ1-4. CDR3 region: CASSSSGGVLVELFF.